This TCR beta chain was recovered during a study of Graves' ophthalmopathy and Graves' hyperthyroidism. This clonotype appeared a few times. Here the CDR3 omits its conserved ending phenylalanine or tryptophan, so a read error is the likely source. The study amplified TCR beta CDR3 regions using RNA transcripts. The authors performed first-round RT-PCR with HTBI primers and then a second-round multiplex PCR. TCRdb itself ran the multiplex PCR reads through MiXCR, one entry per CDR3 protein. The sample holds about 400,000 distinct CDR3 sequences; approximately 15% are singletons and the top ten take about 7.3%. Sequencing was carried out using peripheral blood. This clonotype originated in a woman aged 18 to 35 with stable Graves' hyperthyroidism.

The CDR3 sequence is CAICSGVDTEAFL. In nucleotides, the CDR3 is TGTGCCATCTGCTCCGGGGTGGACACTGAAGCTTTCCTT. V is TRBV10-3 and J is TRBJ1-1; D ambiguous. This CDR3 region has 13 residues. Germline V gene sequence: CDR1 ENHRY, CDR2 SYGVKD. V lost 8 bases and J 3 bases, leaving 13 bases between the germline ends.